These T cell receptor beta chains were read from a single sample in a study of T cell changes during pregnancy in multiple sclerosis. Repertoires were generated with immunoSEQ multiplex PCR, while TCRdb's copy carries only in-frame clones and drops some. The repertoire includes tens of thousands of clones, about 92% of them detected once, and 2% to 2.5% sits in the top ten. The sequencing here drew on peripheral blood, taken after pregnancy. These receptors were collected from a female donor with multiple sclerosis, enrolled in a pregnancy study. CDR3s include the opening cysteine and the closing phenylalanine or tryptophan. A D gene is named only where the DNA matches it firmly. The size of a clone is reported for some rows only, either as once, few or many, or as a class for expanded clones.

V	size	D	J	CDR3	DNA
TRBV30	NA	NA	TRBJ1-5	CARGGRGSNQPQHF	TGTGCCCGAGGAGGCAGAGGGAGCAATCAGCCCCAGCATTTT
TRBV9	NA	TRBD1	TRBJ1-6	CASSVADRGLNNSPLHF	TGTGCCAGCAGCGTAGCGGACAGGGGGCTGAATAATTCACCCCTCCACTTT
TRBV5-8	NA	NA	TRBJ2-5	CASSLTRGGGTQYF	TGTGCCAGCAGCTTAACGAGGGGAGGAGGGACCCAGTACTTC
TRBV4-2	NA	NA	TRBJ1-3	CASSLSRAPGNTIYF	TGTGCCAGCAGCTTGTCGAGGGCCCCTGGAAACACCATATATTTT
TRBV7-8	NA	TRBD1	TRBJ2-2	CASSLGQIANTGELFF	TGTGCCAGCAGCCTGGGACAGATCGCGAACACCGGGGAGCTGTTTTTT
TRBV6-4	once	TRBD1	TRBJ1-5	CASSPGTGDNQPQHF	TGTGCCAGCAGTCCCGGGACAGGGGACAATCAGCCCCAGCATTTT
TRBV29-1	NA	TRBD2	TRBJ2-2	CSVVLGLAASNTGELFF	TGCAGCGTTGTTTTGGGACTAGCGGCTTCGAACACCGGGGAGCTGTTTTTT
TRBV30	NA	NA	TRBJ1-4	CAWILTGRNEKLFF	TGTGCCTGGATCCTGACAGGACGTAATGAAAAACTGTTTTTT
TRBV5-7	NA	NA	TRBJ1-4	CASSLDNRNSTNEKLFF	TGTGCCAGCAGCTTGGATAACAGAAACTCAACTAATGAAAAACTGTTTTTT
TRBV6-1	NA	TRBD2	TRBJ2-1	CASSELGGGAGGGDEQFF	TGTGCCAGCAGTGAATTGGGAGGGGGAGCGGGAGGAGGAGATGAGCAGTTCTTC
TRBV11-3	NA	TRBD2	TRBJ2-5	CASSWTSEETQYF	TGTGCCAGCAGCTGGACTAGCGAAGAGACCCAGTACTTC
TRBV4-1	NA	NA	TRBJ1-6	CASSVTSGLDPNSPLHF	TGCGCCAGCAGTGTAACCTCAGGATTGGATCCTAATTCACCCCTCCACTTT
TRBV10-3	NA	NA	TRBJ2-7	CAISLDQGSYEQYF	TGTGCCATCAGTCTCGACCAGGGAAGCTACGAGCAGTACTTC
TRBV19	NA	NA	TRBJ1-4	CASSMGQGGEKLFF	TGTGCCAGTAGTATGGGGCAGGGAGGAGAAAAACTGTTTTTT
TRBV5-4	NA	NA	TRBJ2-2	CASSSPSGGGTGELFF	TGTGCCAGCAGCTCCCCCAGCGGAGGAGGGACCGGGGAGCTGTTTTTT
TRBV7-2	NA	NA	TRBJ2-6	CASSSTRQSISGANVLTF	TGTGCCAGCAGCTCCACCCGACAGAGTATCTCTGGGGCCAACGTCCTGACTTTC
TRBV6-5	once	TRBD1	TRBJ1-1	CASTIGTVGTEAFF	TGTGCCAGCACCATCGGGACAGTTGGCACTGAAGCTTTCTTT
TRBV11-2	NA	NA	TRBJ1-3	CASSLVGGPLSGNTIYF	TGTGCCAGCAGCTTGGTGGGGGGACCTCTCTCTGGAAACACCATATATTTT
TRBV2	NA	TRBD1	TRBJ2-7	CASTLTGWAYEQYF	TGTGCCAGCACTCTGACAGGGTGGGCCTACGAGCAGTACTTC
TRBV30	NA	NA	TRBJ2-7	CAWSSWGLSSYEQYF	TGTGCCTGGAGTTCCTGGGGGCTTTCCTCCTACGAGCAGTACTTC
TRBV30	once	TRBD1	TRBJ2-5	CAWDRGGETQYF	TGTGCCTGGGACAGGGGGGGAGAGACCCAGTACTTC
TRBV19	once	NA	TRBJ2-7	CASSIAVTRFEQYF	TGTGCCAGTAGTATAGCGGTTACTAGGTTCGAGCAGTACTTC
TRBV7-8	NA	TRBD1	TRBJ1-3	CASSPRTGNGNTIYF	TGTGCCAGCAGCCCCCGGACAGGGAATGGAAACACCATATATTTT